These T cell receptor beta chains were read from a single sample in a study of cytomegalovirus exposure and HLA in healthy donors. Only in-frame clones appear in the TCRdb table, and some are missing; sequencing was by immunoSEQ multiplex PCR. The table has tens of thousands of clones, roughly 93% seen once. The sample comprised PBMCs. The receptors originated from a young man in good health and CMV-seronegative. Each CDR3 is given with its conserved first and last residue. D genes are given only for firm matches. For some rows the clone size is stated as once, few or many, or as a class when expanded; others skip it.

J gene: TRBJ2-1
D gene: TRBD1
V gene: TRBV7-6
CDR3 length: 16
clone size: .
CDR3 DNA: TGTGCCAGCAGCTTAGACCGGGACAGGGCTGCAAATGAGCAGTTCTTC
CDR3 protein: CASSLDRDRAANEQFF

J gene: TRBJ1-5
D gene: .
V gene: TRBV4-1
CDR3 length: 16
clone size: .
CDR3 DNA: TGCGCCAGCAGCCAAGGAGCCAGGATTGGCAATCAGCCCCAGCATTTT
CDR3 protein: CASSQGARIGNQPQHF

J gene: TRBJ1-2
D gene: TRBD1
V gene: TRBV6-5
CDR3 length: 13
clone size: .
CDR3 DNA: TGTGCCAGCAGCCCTACAGGGGCTCGGGGCTACACCTTC
CDR3 protein: CASSPTGARGYTF

J gene: TRBJ1-3
D gene: TRBD1
V gene: TRBV28
CDR3 length: 18
clone size: .
CDR3 DNA: TGTGCCAGCAGTGCAATGGGAGGGACAGGGGGCGACGGAAACACCATATATTTT
CDR3 protein: CASSAMGGTGGDGNTIYF

J gene: TRBJ1-5
D gene: TRBD1
V gene: TRBV2
CDR3 length: 17
clone size: .
CDR3 DNA: TGTGCCAGCAGTAAACAACGACCGGGACAGGGGAATCAGCCCCAGCATTTT
CDR3 protein: CASSKQRPGQGNQPQHF

J gene: TRBJ2-1
D gene: TRBD1
V gene: TRBV7-9
CDR3 length: 15
clone size: .
CDR3 DNA: TGTGCCAGCAGCTTATCGGGGACAGGGGGATATGAGCAGTTCTTC
CDR3 protein: CASSLSGTGGYEQFF

J gene: TRBJ1-3
D gene: .
V gene: TRBV5-1
CDR3 length: 16
clone size: .
CDR3 DNA: TGCGCCAGCAGCTTGGAGGTACAGAACTCTGGAAACACCATATATTTT
CDR3 protein: CASSLEVQNSGNTIYF

J gene: TRBJ2-7
D gene: TRBD2
V gene: TRBV15
CDR3 length: 16
clone size: .
CDR3 DNA: TGTGCCACCAGCAGTCCGAGCGGGAGGAGAAGCTACGAGCAGTACTTC
CDR3 protein: CATSSPSGRRSYEQYF

J gene: TRBJ2-7
D gene: TRBD2
V gene: TRBV18
CDR3 length: 13
clone size: .
CDR3 DNA: TGTGCCAGCTCTCCCGGGACTAGCTGGGAGCAGTACTTC
CDR3 protein: CASSPGTSWEQYF

J gene: TRBJ2-5
D gene: TRBD2
V gene: TRBV7-3
CDR3 length: 18
clone size: few
CDR3 DNA: TGTGCCAGCAGCATGAGACCTAGCGGAGGCCCCGGGGAAGAGACCCAGTACTTC
CDR3 protein: CASSMRPSGGPGEETQYF

J gene: TRBJ2-2
D gene: .
V gene: TRBV5-4
CDR3 length: 16
clone size: .
CDR3 DNA: TGTGCCAGCAGCTTGGGGGTCAGGGCCAACACCGGGGAGCTGTTTTTT
CDR3 protein: CASSLGVRANTGELFF

J gene: TRBJ1-2
D gene: TRBD1
V gene: TRBV28
CDR3 length: 14
clone size: .
CDR3 DNA: TGTGCCAGCAGTTTGTCAGGGGGCGCGTATGGCTACACCTTC
CDR3 protein: CASSLSGGAYGYTF

J gene: TRBJ1-5
D gene: .
V gene: TRBV19
CDR3 length: 14
clone size: .
CDR3 DNA: TGTGCCAGTAGTATATCAGGGGGCAATCAGCCCCAGCATTTT
CDR3 protein: CASSISGGNQPQHF

J gene: TRBJ1-1
D gene: .
V gene: TRBV5-1
CDR3 length: 13
clone size: .
CDR3 DNA: TGCGCCAGCAGCTATACGACAGAACTTGAAGCTTTCTTT
CDR3 protein: CASSYTTELEAFF

J gene: TRBJ2-7
D gene: TRBD2
V gene: TRBV5-5
CDR3 length: 14
clone size: .
CDR3 DNA: TGTGCCAGCAGCCCGGGACTAGCGTCCTACGAGCAGTACTTC
CDR3 protein: CASSPGLASYEQYF

J gene: TRBJ2-2
D gene: .
V gene: TRBV19
CDR3 length: 16
clone size: once
CDR3 DNA: TGTGCCAGTAGTAAACTGGGGGGTAGGGGAACCGGGGAGCTGTTTTTT
CDR3 protein: CASSKLGGRGTGELFF

J gene: TRBJ1-2
D gene: .
V gene: TRBV19
CDR3 length: 14
clone size: .
CDR3 DNA: TGTGCCAGTAGTGGTCGTCAGACAGGCTATGGCTACACCTTC
CDR3 protein: CASSGRQTGYGYTF

J gene: TRBJ1-2
D gene: .
V gene: TRBV5-1
CDR3 length: 14
clone size: once
CDR3 DNA: TGCGCCAGCAGCTTGGCCGCCAGGGCGAATGGCTACACCTTC
CDR3 protein: CASSLAARANGYTF

J gene: TRBJ2-5
D gene: TRBD2
V gene: TRBV7-3
CDR3 length: 16
clone size: .
CDR3 DNA: TGTGCCAGCAGCTTAACGGTGACTAGCAGGAAAGAGACCCAGTACTTC
CDR3 protein: CASSLTVTSRKETQYF

J gene: TRBJ2-7
D gene: TRBD2
V gene: TRBV7-7
CDR3 length: 21
clone size: .
CDR3 DNA: TGTGCTAGCAGGTTAGGCCCGCGCCGCGCTATCTTAACGGGAGGCGAACGGGAGCAGTACTTC
CDR3 protein: CASRLGPRRAILTGGEREQYF

J gene: TRBJ2-7
D gene: .
V gene: TRBV11-2
CDR3 length: 14
clone size: .
CDR3 DNA: TGTGCCAGCAGCTTAGACCGCCTATCCTACGAGCAGTACTTC
CDR3 protein: CASSLDRLSYEQYF

J gene: TRBJ2-5
D gene: .
V gene: TRBV19
CDR3 length: 15
clone size: .
CDR3 DNA: TGTGCCAGTAGTATGACAGGACGGGTTATAGAGACCCAGTACTTC
CDR3 protein: CASSMTGRVIETQYF

J gene: TRBJ2-1
D gene: .
V gene: TRBV7-2
CDR3 length: 13
clone size: .
CDR3 DNA: TGTGCCAGCAGCACCAGCTCGGGGGATGAGCAGTTCTTC
CDR3 protein: CASSTSSGDEQFF

J gene: TRBJ2-7
D gene: .
V gene: TRBV4-2
CDR3 length: 14
clone size: .
CDR3 DNA: TGTGCCAGCAGCCAGGCGGGGCCCTCCTACGAGCAGTACTTC
CDR3 protein: CASSQAGPSYEQYF

J gene: TRBJ1-6
D gene: TRBD1
V gene: TRBV5-3
CDR3 length: 18
clone size: .
CDR3 DNA: TGTGCCAGAAGCTCCGAACGGACAGGGGGGTTTATTAATTCACCCCTCCACTTT
CDR3 protein: CARSSERTGGFINSPLHF

J gene: TRBJ2-2
D gene: TRBD2
V gene: TRBV7-9
CDR3 length: 17
clone size: few
CDR3 DNA: TGTGCCAGCAGCTACACCTTAGCGGGAGCCATATCCGGGGAGCTGTTTTTT
CDR3 protein: CASSYTLAGAISGELFF

J gene: TRBJ2-3
D gene: TRBD2
V gene: TRBV10-3
CDR3 length: 15
clone size: .
CDR3 DNA: TGTGCCATCAGTGAGTCCGGGAGGGCCACAGATACGCAGTATTTT
CDR3 protein: CAISESGRATDTQYF

J gene: TRBJ1-1
D gene: .
V gene: TRBV20-1
CDR3 length: 11
clone size: .
CDR3 DNA: TGCAGTGCTAGAGGAGTCAAGGGAGTTTTCTTT
CDR3 protein: CSARGVKGVFF

J gene: TRBJ2-7
D gene: TRBD1
V gene: TRBV28
CDR3 length: 14
clone size: .
CDR3 DNA: TGTGCCAGCAGTTTGCGGACAGGGTGGAACGAGCAGTACTTC
CDR3 protein: CASSLRTGWNEQYF

J gene: TRBJ2-2
D gene: TRBD2
V gene: TRBV5-1
CDR3 length: 16
clone size: .
CDR3 DNA: TGCGCCAGCAGCTGGCGACTAGCGGGAGGGTCCGGGGAGCTGTTTTTT
CDR3 protein: CASSWRLAGGSGELFF

J gene: TRBJ2-5
D gene: TRBD2
V gene: TRBV7-2
CDR3 length: 14
clone size: .
CDR3 DNA: TGTGCCAGCAGCTCCCAGCGGGGGTATGAGACCCAGTACTTC
CDR3 protein: CASSSQRGYETQYF

J gene: TRBJ1-6
D gene: .
V gene: TRBV7-2
CDR3 length: 14
clone size: once
CDR3 DNA: TGTGCCAGCGACTTGGGGGGGGAGGGGTCACCCCTCCACTTT
CDR3 protein: CASDLGGEGSPLHF

J gene: TRBJ1-4
D gene: .
V gene: TRBV9
CDR3 length: 13
clone size: .
CDR3 DNA: TGTGCCAGCAGCGTAACGGGAGGGGAAAAACTGTTTTTT
CDR3 protein: CASSVTGGEKLFF

J gene: TRBJ2-7
D gene: .
V gene: TRBV19
CDR3 length: 13
clone size: .
CDR3 DNA: TGTGCCAGTAGTATCGGTATTGAGCTCGAGCAGTACTTC
CDR3 protein: CASSIGIELEQYF

J gene: TRBJ2-1
D gene: .
V gene: TRBV10-2
CDR3 length: 13
clone size: .
CDR3 DNA: TGCGCCAGCAGTGGCATCAGACTCGCCGAGCAGTTCTTC
CDR3 protein: CASSGIRLAEQFF

J gene: TRBJ2-1
D gene: .
V gene: TRBV5-4
CDR3 length: 14
clone size: .
CDR3 DNA: TGTGCCAGCAGCCCGGGGAAGGTCGACAATGAGCAGTTCTTC
CDR3 protein: CASSPGKVDNEQFF

J gene: TRBJ2-7
D gene: .
V gene: TRBV28
CDR3 length: 13
clone size: .
CDR3 DNA: TGTGCCAGCAGGGCTGGACAGAGGTCGGGGCAGTACTTC
CDR3 protein: CASRAGQRSGQYF

J gene: TRBJ1-2
D gene: .
V gene: TRBV28
CDR3 length: 16
clone size: .
CDR3 DNA: TGTGCCAGCAAAGGGTTCTGGGGCGCTGGGAACTATGGCTACACCTTC
CDR3 protein: CASKGFWGAGNYGYTF

J gene: TRBJ2-2
D gene: .
V gene: TRBV7-8
CDR3 length: 15
clone size: .
CDR3 DNA: TGTGCCAGCAGCTCATTCCGACAGGACACCGGGGAGCTGTTTTTT
CDR3 protein: CASSSFRQDTGELFF

J gene: TRBJ2-7
D gene: .
V gene: TRBV9
CDR3 length: 15
clone size: .
CDR3 DNA: TGTGCCAGCAGCGTTCGGGGGGCTACTCTATACGAGCAGTACTTC
CDR3 protein: CASSVRGATLYEQYF